What follows describes a single TCR beta chain. The sample is drawn from a study of prognosis after radiotherapy for stage I lung cancer. Study as a whole: Squamous cell carcinoma affected seven patients, adenocarcinoma twelve.

Germline V lookup: CDR1 KGHDR, CDR2 SFDVKD. The ends lost 4 bases at V and 5 bases at J; junction bases unmatched: 8. This CDR3 spans 17 amino acids. Genomic DNA served as the source from which two-round multiplex PCR generated TCR beta CDR3 amplicons. Specific primers for each TRBV and TRBJ gene were what first-round PCR used. As the PCR entered its second round, universal primers were used. TCRdb recomputed calls from the multiplex PCR reads with MiXCR, one row per CDR3 protein. Of some 38,000 distinct CDR3 sequences listed, approximately 25% are singletons. The sequence derives from a donor over 45 with non-small cell lung cancer. This rearrangement joins TRBV24-1 to TRBJ2-3, with 13 bases aligning to TRBD2. The sample was PBMCs, taken before or after stereotactic body radiation therapy (not recorded which). Written as DNA, the CDR3 is TGTGCCACCAGTGACCACACTAGCGGGGGGGACGAAGATACGCAGTATTTT. Its protein product is CATSDHTSGGDEDTQYF.